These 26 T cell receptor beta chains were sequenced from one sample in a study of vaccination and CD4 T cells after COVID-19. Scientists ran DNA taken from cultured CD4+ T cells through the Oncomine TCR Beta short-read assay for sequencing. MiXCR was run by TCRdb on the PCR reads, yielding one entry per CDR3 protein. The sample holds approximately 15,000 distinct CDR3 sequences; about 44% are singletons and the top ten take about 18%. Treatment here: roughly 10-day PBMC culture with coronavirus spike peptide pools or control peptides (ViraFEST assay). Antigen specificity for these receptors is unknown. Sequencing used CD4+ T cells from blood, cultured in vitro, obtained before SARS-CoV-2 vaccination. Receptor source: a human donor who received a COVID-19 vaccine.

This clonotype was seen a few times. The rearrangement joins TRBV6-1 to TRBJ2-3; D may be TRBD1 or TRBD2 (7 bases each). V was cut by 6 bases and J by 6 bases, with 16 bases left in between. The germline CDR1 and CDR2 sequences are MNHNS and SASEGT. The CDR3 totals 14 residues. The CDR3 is CASRREGARDTQYF. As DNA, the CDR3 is TGTGCCAGCAGGAGGGAGGGGGCTAGGGATACGCAGTATTTT.

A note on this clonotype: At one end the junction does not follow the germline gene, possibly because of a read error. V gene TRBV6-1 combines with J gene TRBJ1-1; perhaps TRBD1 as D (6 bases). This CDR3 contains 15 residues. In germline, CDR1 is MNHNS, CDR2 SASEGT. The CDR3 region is CTSEGNRGHNTEAFF. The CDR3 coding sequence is TGTACCAGTGAGGGAAATCGGGGACATAACACTGAAGCTTTCTTT.

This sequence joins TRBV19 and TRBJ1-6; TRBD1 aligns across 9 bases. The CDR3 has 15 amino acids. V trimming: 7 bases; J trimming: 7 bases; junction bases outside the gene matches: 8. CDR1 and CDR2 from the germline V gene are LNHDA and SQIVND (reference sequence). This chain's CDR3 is CASTSGTGRNSPLHF. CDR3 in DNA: TGTGCCAGTACCTCCGGGACAGGGCGGAATTCACCCCTCCACTTT.

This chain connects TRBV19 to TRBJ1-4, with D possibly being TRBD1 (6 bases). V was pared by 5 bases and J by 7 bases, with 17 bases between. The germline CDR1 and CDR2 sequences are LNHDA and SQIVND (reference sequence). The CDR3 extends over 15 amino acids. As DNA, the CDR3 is TGTGCCAGTAGTCCCCCCGGGGGGCGAGGTGAAAAACTGTTTTTT. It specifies CASSPPGGRGEKLFF. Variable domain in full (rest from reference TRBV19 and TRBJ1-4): DGGITQSPKYLFRKEGQNVTLSCEQNLNHDAMYWYRQDPGQGLRLIYYSQIVNDFQKGDIAEGYSVSREKKESFPLTVTSAQKNPTAFYLCASSPPGGRGEKLFFGSGTQLSVL.

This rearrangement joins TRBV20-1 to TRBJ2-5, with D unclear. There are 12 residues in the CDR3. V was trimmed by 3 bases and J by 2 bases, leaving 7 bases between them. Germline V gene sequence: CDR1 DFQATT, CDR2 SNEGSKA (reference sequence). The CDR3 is CSASPRQETQYF. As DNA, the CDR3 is TGCAGTGCTAGCCCACGGCAAGAGACCCAGTACTTC.

CDR3 in DNA: TGTGCCAGCAGCTTAGGTCAGGGGGCGAGGGAGACCCAGTACTTC. Protein product: CASSLGQGARETQYF. This chain joins TRBV11-2 and TRBJ2-5, with 8 bases that match TRBD1. The germline CDR1 and CDR2 sequences are SGHAT and FQNNGV. The CDR3 spans 15 residues. Trimming took 1 base from V and 5 from J; bases not matched to a gene: 6.

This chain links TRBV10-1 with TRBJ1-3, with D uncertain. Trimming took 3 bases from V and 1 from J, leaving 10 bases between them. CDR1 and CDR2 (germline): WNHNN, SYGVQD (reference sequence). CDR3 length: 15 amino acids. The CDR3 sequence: CASSDYTDSGNTIYF. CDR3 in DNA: TGCGCCAGCAGTGATTACACTGATTCTGGAAACACCATATATTTT.

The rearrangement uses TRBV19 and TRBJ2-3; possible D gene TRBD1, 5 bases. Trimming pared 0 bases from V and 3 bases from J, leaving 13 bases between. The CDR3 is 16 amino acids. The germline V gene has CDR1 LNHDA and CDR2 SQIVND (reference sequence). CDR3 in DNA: TGTGCCAGTAGTATAGACGTAGGGGCTGGGACAGATACGCAGTATTTT. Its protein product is CASSIDVGAGTDTQYF.

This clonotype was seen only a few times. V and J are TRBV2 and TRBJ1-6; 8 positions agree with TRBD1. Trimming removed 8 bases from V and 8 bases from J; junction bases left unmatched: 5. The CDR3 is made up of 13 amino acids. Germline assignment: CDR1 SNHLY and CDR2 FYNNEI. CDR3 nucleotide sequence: TGTGCCAGCCGGCCGGGACAGGATTCACCCCTCCACTTT. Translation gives CASRPGQDSPLHF.

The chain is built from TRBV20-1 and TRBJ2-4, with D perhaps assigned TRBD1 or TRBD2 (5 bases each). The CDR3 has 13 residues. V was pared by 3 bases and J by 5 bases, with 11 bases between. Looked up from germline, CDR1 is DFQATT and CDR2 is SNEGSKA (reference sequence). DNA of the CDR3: TGCAGTGCTAGCGTGGGGGAGCAAAACATTCAGTACTTC. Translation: CSASVGEQNIQYF.

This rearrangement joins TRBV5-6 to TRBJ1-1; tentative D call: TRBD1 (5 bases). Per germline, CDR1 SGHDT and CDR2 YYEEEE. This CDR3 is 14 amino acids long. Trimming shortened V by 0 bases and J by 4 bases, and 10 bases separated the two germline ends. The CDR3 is CASSLVWGSTEAFF. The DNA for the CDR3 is TGTGCCAGCAGCTTGGTCTGGGGGAGCACTGAAGCTTTCTTT.

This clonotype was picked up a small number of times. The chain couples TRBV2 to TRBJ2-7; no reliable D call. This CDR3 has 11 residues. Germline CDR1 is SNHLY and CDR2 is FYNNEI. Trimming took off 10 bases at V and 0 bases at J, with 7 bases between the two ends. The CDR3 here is CATHDSYEQYF. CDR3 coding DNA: TGTGCCACCCACGACTCCTACGAGCAGTACTTC.

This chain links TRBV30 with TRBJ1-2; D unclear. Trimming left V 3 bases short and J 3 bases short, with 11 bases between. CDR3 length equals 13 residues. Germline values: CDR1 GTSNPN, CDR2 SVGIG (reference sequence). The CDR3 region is CAWSRPLDYGYTF. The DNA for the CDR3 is TGTGCCTGGAGCAGACCGTTGGACTATGGCTACACCTTC. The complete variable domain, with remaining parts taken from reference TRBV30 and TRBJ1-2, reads SQTIHQWPATLVQPVGSPLSLECTVEGTSNPNLYWYRQAAGRGLQLLFYSVGIGQISSEVPQNLSASRPQDRQFILSSKKLLLSDSGFYLCAWSRPLDYGYTFGSGTRLTVV.

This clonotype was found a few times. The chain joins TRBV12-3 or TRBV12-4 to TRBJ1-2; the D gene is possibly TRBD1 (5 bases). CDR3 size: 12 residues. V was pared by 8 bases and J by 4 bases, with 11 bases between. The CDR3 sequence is CASGQGSYGYTF. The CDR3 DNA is TGTGCCAGCGGCCAGGGAAGCTATGGCTACACCTTC.

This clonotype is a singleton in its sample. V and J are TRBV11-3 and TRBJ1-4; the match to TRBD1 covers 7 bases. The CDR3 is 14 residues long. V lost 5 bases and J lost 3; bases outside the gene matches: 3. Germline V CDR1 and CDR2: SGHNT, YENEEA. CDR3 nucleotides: TGTGCCAGCAGCAAGGGGGCAGCTAATGAAAAACTGTTTTTT. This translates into CASSKGAANEKLFF.

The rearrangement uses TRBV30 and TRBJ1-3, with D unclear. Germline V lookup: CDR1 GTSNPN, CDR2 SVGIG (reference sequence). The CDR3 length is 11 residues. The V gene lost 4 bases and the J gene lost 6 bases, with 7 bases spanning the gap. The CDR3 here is CAWTGLNTIYF. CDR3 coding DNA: TGTGCCTGGACCGGGCTAAACACCATATATTTT.

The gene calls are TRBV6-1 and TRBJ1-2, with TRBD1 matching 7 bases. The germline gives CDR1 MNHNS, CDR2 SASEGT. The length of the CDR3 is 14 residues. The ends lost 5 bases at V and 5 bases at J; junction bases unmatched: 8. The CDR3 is CASSLRTGRYGYTF. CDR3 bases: TGTGCCAGCAGTCTAAGGACAGGCCGATATGGCTACACCTTC.

The CDR3 region has the DNA TGCAGTGCTAGCGGTAACAATGAGCAGTTCTTC. Its translation: CSASGNNEQFF. The chain carries TRBV20-1 and TRBJ2-1; D gene uncertain. V was pared by 3 bases and J by 5 bases, with 5 bases between. The CDR3 is made up of 11 amino acids. Germline assignment: CDR1 DFQATT and CDR2 SNEGSKA (reference sequence).

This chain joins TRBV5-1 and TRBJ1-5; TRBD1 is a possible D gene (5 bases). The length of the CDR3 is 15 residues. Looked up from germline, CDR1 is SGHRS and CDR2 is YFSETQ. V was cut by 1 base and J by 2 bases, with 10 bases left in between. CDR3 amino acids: CASSLQGGRNQPQHF. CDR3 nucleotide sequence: TGCGCCAGCAGCTTGCAGGGCGGGCGCAATCAGCCCCAGCATTTT.

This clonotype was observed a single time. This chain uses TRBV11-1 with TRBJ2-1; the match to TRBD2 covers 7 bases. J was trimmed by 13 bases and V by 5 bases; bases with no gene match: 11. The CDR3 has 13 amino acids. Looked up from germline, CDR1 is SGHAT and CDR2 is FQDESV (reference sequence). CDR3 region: CASSASLASGQFF. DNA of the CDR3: TGTGCCAGCAGCGCCTCACTAGCGTCGGGTCAGTTCTTC.

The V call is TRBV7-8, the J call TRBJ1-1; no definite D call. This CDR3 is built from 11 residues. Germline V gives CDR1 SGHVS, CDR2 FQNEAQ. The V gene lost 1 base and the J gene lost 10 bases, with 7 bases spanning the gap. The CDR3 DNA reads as TGTGCCAGCAGCTTAGAGGGAGGAGCTTTCTTT. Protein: CASSLEGGAFF. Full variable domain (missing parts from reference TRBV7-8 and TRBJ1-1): GAGVSQSPRYKVAKRGQDVALRCDPISGHVSLFWYQQALGQGPEFLTYFQNEAQLDKSGLPSDRFFAERPEGSVSTLKIQRTQQEDSAVYLCASSLEGGAFFGQGTRLTVV.

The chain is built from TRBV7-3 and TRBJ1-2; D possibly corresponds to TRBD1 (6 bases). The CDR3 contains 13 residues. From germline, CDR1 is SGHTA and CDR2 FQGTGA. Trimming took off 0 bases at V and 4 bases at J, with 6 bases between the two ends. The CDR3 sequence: CASSLTGGYGYTF. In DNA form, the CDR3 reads TGTGCCAGCAGCTTAACAGGGGGCTATGGCTACACCTTC.

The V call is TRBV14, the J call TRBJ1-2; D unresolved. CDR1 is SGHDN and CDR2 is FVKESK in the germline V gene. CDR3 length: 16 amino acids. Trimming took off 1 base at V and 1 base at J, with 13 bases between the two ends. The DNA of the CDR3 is TGTGCCAGCAGCCAAGTGGCAGCTGATAATAACTATGGCTACACCTTC. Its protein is CASSQVAADNNYGYTF.

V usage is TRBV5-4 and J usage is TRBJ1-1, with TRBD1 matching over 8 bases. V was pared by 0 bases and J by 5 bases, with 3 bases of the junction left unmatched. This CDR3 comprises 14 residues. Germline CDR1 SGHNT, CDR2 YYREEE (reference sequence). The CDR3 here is CASSLAGGGTEAFF. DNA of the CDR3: TGTGCCAGCAGCTTGGCAGGGGGCGGAACTGAAGCTTTCTTT.

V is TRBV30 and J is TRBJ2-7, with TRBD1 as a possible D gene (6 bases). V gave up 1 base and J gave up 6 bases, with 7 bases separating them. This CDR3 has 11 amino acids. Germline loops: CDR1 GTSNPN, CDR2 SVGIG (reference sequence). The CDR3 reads CAWSGGGEQYF. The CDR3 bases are TGTGCCTGGAGTGGAGGGGGCGAGCAGTACTTC.

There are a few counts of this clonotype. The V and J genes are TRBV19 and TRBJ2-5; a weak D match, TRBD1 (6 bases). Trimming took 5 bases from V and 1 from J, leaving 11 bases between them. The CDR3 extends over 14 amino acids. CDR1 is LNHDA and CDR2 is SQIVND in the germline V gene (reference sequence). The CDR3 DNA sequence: TGTGCCAGTAGTCCAGGGGACGTCCAAGAGACCCAGTACTTC. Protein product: CASSPGDVQETQYF.